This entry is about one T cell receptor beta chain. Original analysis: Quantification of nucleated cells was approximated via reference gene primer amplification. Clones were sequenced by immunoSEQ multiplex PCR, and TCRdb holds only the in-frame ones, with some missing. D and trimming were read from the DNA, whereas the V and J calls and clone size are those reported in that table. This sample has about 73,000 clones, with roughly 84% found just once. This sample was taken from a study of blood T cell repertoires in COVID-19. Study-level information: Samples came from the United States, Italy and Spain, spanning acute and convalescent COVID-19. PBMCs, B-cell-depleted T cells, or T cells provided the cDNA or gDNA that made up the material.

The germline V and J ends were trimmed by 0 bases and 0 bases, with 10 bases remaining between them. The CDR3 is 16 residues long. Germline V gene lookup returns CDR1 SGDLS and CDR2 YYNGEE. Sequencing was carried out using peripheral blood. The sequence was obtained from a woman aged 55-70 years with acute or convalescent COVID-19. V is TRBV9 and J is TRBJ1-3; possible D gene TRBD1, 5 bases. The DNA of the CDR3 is TGTGCCAGCAGCGTAGGCGGGGCAGGCTCTGGAAACACCATATATTTT. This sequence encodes CASSVGGAGSGNTIYF.